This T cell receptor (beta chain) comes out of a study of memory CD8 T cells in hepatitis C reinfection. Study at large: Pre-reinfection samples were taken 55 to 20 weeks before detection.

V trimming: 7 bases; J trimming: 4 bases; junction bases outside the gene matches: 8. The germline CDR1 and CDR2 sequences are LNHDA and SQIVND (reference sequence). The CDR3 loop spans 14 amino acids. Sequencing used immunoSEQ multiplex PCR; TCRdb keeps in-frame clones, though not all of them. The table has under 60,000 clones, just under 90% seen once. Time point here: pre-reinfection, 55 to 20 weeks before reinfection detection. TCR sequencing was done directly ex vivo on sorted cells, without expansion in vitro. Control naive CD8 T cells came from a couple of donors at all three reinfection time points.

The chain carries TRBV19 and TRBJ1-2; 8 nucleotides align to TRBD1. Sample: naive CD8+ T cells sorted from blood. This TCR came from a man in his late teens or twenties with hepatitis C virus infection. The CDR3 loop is CASNQGAVRYGYTF. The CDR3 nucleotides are TGTGCCAGTAACCAGGGGGCAGTTCGCTATGGCTACACCTTC.